This is a list of T cell receptor beta chains from one sample in a study of CD8 T cells in Susac syndrome. TCRdb ran MiXCR on the immunoSEQ multiplex PCR reads and lists one entry per CDR3 protein. The sample records about 300,000 distinct CDR3 sequences, over 75% being singletons. Sample: CD8+ T cells from PBMCs. The source is a human donor with multiple sclerosis. Both conserved end residues are part of each CDR3. D genes are given only for firm matches. Only some rows state a clone size, as once, few, many or a class for expanded clones.

d_call: NA
j_call: TRBJ2-7
cdr3_length: 13
clone_size: NA
v_call: TRBV24-1
cdr3_nt: TGTGCCACCAGTGATTTGAGAGGGCCCGAGCAGTACTTC
cdr3_aa: CATSDLRGPEQYF

d_call: NA
j_call: TRBJ2-6
cdr3_length: 16
clone_size: NA
v_call: TRBV20-1
cdr3_nt: TGCAGTGCTAGTGGACAGCCCTACTCTGGGGCCAACGTCCTGACTTTC
cdr3_aa: CSASGQPYSGANVLTF

d_call: NA
j_call: TRBJ1-1
cdr3_length: 14
clone_size: NA
v_call: TRBV19
cdr3_nt: TGTGCCAGTAGCGCAGAACGACGGGACACTGAAGCTTTCTTT
cdr3_aa: CASSAERRDTEAFF

d_call: TRBD2
j_call: TRBJ2-1
cdr3_length: 17
clone_size: NA
v_call: TRBV7-8
cdr3_nt: TGTGCCAGCAGCTTAGGAACGGGACTAGCGCCTTACAATGAGCAGTTCTTC
cdr3_aa: CASSLGTGLAPYNEQFF

d_call: NA
j_call: TRBJ2-7
cdr3_length: 13
clone_size: NA
v_call: TRBV6-2/TRBV6-3
cdr3_nt: TGTGCCAGCATCCAAGGCCCAAACTACGAGCAGTACTTC
cdr3_aa: CASIQGPNYEQYF

d_call: NA
j_call: TRBJ1-2
cdr3_length: 14
clone_size: NA
v_call: TRBV28
cdr3_nt: TGTGCCAGCAGTTTCCTTCGGTCTACCTATGGCTACACCTTC
cdr3_aa: CASSFLRSTYGYTF

d_call: NA
j_call: TRBJ2-1
cdr3_length: 16
clone_size: NA
v_call: TRBV6-2/TRBV6-3
cdr3_nt: TGTGCCAGCAGCCTGGATTGGGAGAGCCCCTACAATGAGCAGTTCTTC
cdr3_aa: CASSLDWESPYNEQFF

d_call: NA
j_call: TRBJ2-5
cdr3_length: 13
clone_size: NA
v_call: TRBV28
cdr3_nt: TGTGCCAGCAGTTCGGACCCGTTCTCGGCCCAGTACTTC
cdr3_aa: CASSSDPFSAQYF

d_call: TRBD2
j_call: TRBJ2-7
cdr3_length: 17
clone_size: NA
v_call: TRBV27
cdr3_nt: TGTGCCAGCAGTTTACAGTCTAGCGGGAGATTGTCCTACGAGCAGTACTTC
cdr3_aa: CASSLQSSGRLSYEQYF

d_call: NA
j_call: TRBJ1-1
cdr3_length: 17
clone_size: NA
v_call: TRBV28
cdr3_nt: TGTGCCAGCAGTTCTATCAGGGAAGAGGCCATGGAAACTGAAGCTTTCTTT
cdr3_aa: CASSSIREEAMETEAFF

d_call: NA
j_call: TRBJ2-3
cdr3_length: 15
clone_size: NA
v_call: TRBV30
cdr3_nt: TGTGCCTGGAGTTCGCAGGGAGCGGGCCCAGATACGCAGTATTTT
cdr3_aa: CAWSSQGAGPDTQYF

d_call: TRBD1
j_call: TRBJ1-2
cdr3_length: 17
clone_size: once
v_call: TRBV19
cdr3_nt: TGTGCCAGTAGTATCCAACAGGGGGAAGTTGTGGGCCATGGCTACACCTTC
cdr3_aa: CASSIQQGEVVGHGYTF